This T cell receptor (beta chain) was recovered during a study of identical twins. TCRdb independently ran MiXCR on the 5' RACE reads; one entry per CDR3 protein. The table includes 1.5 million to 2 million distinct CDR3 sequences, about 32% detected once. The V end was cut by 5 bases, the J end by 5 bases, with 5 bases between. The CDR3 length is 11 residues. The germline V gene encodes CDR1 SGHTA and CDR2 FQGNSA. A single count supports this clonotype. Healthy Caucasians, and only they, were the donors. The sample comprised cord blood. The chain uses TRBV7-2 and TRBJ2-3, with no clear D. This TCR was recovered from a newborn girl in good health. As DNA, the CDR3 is TGTACCAGCAGCCCACGAGATACGCAGTATTTT. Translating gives CTSSPRDTQYF. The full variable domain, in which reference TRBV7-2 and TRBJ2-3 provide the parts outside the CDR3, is GAGVSQSPSNKVTEKGKDVELRCDPISGHTALYWYRQSLGQGLEFLIYFQGNSAPDKSGLPSDRFSAERTGGSVSTLTIQRTQQEDSAVYLCTSSPRDTQYFGPGTRLTVL.